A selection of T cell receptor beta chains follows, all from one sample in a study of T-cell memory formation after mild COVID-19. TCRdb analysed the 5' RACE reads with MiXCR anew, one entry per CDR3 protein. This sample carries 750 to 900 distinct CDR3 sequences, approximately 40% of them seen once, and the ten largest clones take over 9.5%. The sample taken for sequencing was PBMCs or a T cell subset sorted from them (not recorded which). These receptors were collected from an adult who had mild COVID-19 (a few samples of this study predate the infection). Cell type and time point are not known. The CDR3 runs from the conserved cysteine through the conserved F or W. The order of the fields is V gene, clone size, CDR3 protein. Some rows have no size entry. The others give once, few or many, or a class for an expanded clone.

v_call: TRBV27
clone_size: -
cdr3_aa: CASIRTSGLYNEQFF

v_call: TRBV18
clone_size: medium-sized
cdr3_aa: CASSPQGVNYEQYF

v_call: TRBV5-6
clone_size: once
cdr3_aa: CASSRQGYREKLFF

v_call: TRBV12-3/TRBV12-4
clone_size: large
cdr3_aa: CASSLTGPNTEAFF

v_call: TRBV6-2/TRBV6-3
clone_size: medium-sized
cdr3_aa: CASRGTGSRNQPQHF

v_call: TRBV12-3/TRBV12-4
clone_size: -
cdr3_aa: CASSRDRGMNQPQHF

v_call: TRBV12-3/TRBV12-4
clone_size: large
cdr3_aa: CASSLAAAGSGNTIYF

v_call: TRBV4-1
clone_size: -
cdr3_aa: CASSPSRGRETEAFF

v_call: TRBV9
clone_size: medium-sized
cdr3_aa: CASSPVVGSGTEAFF

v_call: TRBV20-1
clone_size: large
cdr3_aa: CSARRGSISYEQYF

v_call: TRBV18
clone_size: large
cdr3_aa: CASSPSEGDWQFF

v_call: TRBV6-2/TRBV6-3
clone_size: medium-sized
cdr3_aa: CASSYSNSNQPQHF

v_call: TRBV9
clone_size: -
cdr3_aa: CASSGRDGPYEQYF

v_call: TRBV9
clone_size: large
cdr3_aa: CASSAVDRGVEQYF

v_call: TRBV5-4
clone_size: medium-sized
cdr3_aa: CASSLDGSWLSTSTDTQYF

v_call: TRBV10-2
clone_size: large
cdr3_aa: CASSDEYNEQFF

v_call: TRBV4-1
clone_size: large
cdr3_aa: CASSFNLPLGQGSSGANVLTF

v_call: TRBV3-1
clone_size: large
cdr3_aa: CASRDSRMNTEAFF

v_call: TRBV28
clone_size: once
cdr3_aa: CASSLYQVVGEAFF

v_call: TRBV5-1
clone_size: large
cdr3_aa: CASSTLGQGTGSYEQYF

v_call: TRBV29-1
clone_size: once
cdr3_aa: CSAIGLAGTSTDTQYF

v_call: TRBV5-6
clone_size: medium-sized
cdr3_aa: CASSQPHRTANYGYTF

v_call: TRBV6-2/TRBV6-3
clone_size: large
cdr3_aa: CASIPGTGENYNEQFF